Detailed here is one T cell receptor beta chain. Its specific antigen is unknown. No much larger clonotype is one base removed from it; base qualities were not supplied. The data stem from a study of blood T cell repertoires in COVID-19 (dated by TCRdb to about 2020). Turning to the overall study: Samples from collaborators originated in the United States, Italy and Spain and spanned both the acute and convalescent phases of COVID-19. The repertoires were released in a freely available public database intended as a resource for research on the immune response to SARS-CoV-2. Nearly every sample came with metadata listing a de-identified subject ID, COVID-19 status, age in years and sex. The samples were drawn from the first 160 participants of the ongoing ImmuneRACE study and from over a thousand subjects provided by 6 global collaborators. Where available, HLA class I and class II types were obtained from metadata supplied by the sample provider rather than from assay-based typing. The material from the prospective study consisted of cDNA or gDNA derived from T cells, B-cell-depleted T cells, or PBMCs. The dataset comprised deeply sampled blood TCRbeta repertoires from subjects exposed to, actively infected with, or recovered from COVID-19.

The collaborating institutions used their own protocols to collect whole blood in K2EDTA tubes. For TCRbeta analysis, collaborators shipped samples as frozen whole blood, isolated PBMCs, or DNA extracted from either of those sample types. General study outcomes and caveats: The quantity of clinical and demographic metadata differed by source and by participant and was supplied without curation.

TCRbeta CDR3 regions were amplified from genomic DNA using the immunoSEQ Assay, a bias-controlled multiplex PCR. Concerning the study's data processing: The number of nucleated cells in each sample was estimated by amplification of reference gene primers within the assay. To quantify the absolute abundance of each unique TCRbeta CDR3 rearrangement, sequence reads were collapsed and filtered. For each sample, productive Simpson clonality was calculated as the square root of Simpson's diversity index over productive rearrangements. Sourced from immuneACCESS, this table was stored by TCRdb with only in-frame sequences that have V and J called. A share of the clones is absent; for the studies checked, an unresolved V gene accounts for under half, and the remainder has no known explanation. The DNA gave D and trimming, while V, J and clone size come from that table. The sample table lists some 180,000 clones, 89% of them with a count of one. The biggest ten clones account for roughly 6.7% of the sample.

Here V drops 2 bases and J drops 6 bases, and the junction holds 3 bases not matched to any gene. The CDR3 has 13 amino acids, counting the end cysteine and phenylalanine. Only CDR3 DNA remains: 39 bases, in frame from the first base. CDR1 and CDR2 are read off the germline V gene (reference sequence) as GTSNPN and SVGIG. Sequenced input: peripheral blood. This chain joins TRBV30 to TRBJ1-5; 8 central bases correspond to TRBD1. The receptor was isolated from a man aged 40-49 years with acute or convalescent COVID-19. CDR3 loop: CAWSQGATQPQHF. Here is the DNA: TGTGCCTGGAGTCAGGGGGCGACTCAGCCCCAGCATTTT.